The 26 T cell receptor beta chains in this list originate from one sample, sequenced in a study of radiotherapy plus CTLA-4 blockade in lung cancer (dated by TCRdb to between 2018 and 2020). The library was built by means of the immunoSEQ multiplex PCR assay. TCRdb carries this immuneACCESS record with in-frame sequences only. Its versions omit some clonotypes, under half of them owing to an unresolved V gene in the studies checked, with the rest unexplained. This sample has roughly 110,000 clones in its table, and 85% to 90% of those were observed once. Under 2.5% of the sample goes to the ten largest clones. Source: peripheral blood, taken from a patient treated with radiotherapy plus ipilimumab. All receptors come from a human donor with non-small cell lung cancer that progressed on radiotherapy plus ipilimumab. Some clones in this sample may be carry-over from other donors' samples.

As DNA, the CDR3 is TGTGCCAGTGATGCGGGCAATCAGCCCCAGCATTTT. Its translation: CASDAGNQPQHF. This chain uses TRBV6-4 with TRBJ1-5, with unresolved D. Trimming shortened V by 9 bases and J by 2 bases, and 8 bases separated the two germline ends. The CDR3 extends over 12 amino acids. CDR1 is MRHNA, CDR2 SNTAGT, per germline.

The gene calls are TRBV25-1 and TRBJ1-3; 8 bases line up with TRBD1. Germline CDR1 and CDR2: MGHDK and SYGVNS. The CDR3 is 16 residues long. With V trimmed by 4 bases and J by 2 bases, 7 bases remained unmatched. The CDR3 DNA reads TGTGCCAGCAGTGGGGTAAAGACAGGGGCTGGAAACACCATATATTTT. This encodes CASSGVKTGAGNTIYF.

The rearrangement links TRBV19 to TRBJ2-7, with D perhaps TRBD1 (6 bases). V was trimmed by 5 bases and J by 2 bases, leaving 16 bases between them. CDR3 length equals 15 residues. In germline, CDR1 is LNHDA, CDR2 SQIVND (reference sequence). CDR3 sequence: CASSRIEGVAYEQYF. As DNA, the CDR3 is TGTGCCAGTAGTCGGATCGAGGGGGTAGCCTACGAGCAGTACTTC.

V is TRBV7-2 and J is TRBJ1-1; D possibly corresponds to TRBD1 (5 bases). There are 14 residues in the CDR3. In germline, CDR1 is SGHTA, CDR2 FQGNSA. V lost 5 bases to trimming and J lost 1 base, with 11 bases between them. This CDR3 reads CASSPRQQNTEAFF. In DNA, the CDR3 is TGTGCCAGCAGCCCTAGACAGCAGAACACTGAAGCTTTCTTT.

This clone was detected only once. This specimen includes other DNA sequences encoding the same CDR3. The chain joins TRBV5-1 to TRBJ1-2; no clear D. The ends were cut back, 4 bases at V and 0 bases at J, with 10 bases in the middle. Per germline, CDR1 SGHRS and CDR2 YFSETQ. CDR3 length equals 14 residues. This CDR3 is CASSQGDPNYGYTF. The CDR3 region has the DNA TGCGCCAGCAGCCAAGGAGACCCTAACTATGGCTACACCTTC.

The chain has TRBV27 and TRBJ2-2, with no clear D. The CDR3 has 13 amino acids. Germline V gives CDR1 MNHEY, CDR2 SMNVEV (reference sequence). V was clipped by 3 bases and J by 0 bases, with 2 bases between them. The CDR3 spells CASSFANTGELFF. As DNA, the CDR3 is TGTGCCAGCAGTTTCGCGAACACCGGGGAGCTGTTTTTT.

CDR3 loop: CASSFDRGRDEQFF. The CDR3 DNA reads TGTGCCAGCAGCTTCGACAGGGGGCGGGATGAGCAGTTCTTC. This rearrangement joins TRBV11-3 to TRBJ2-1; 10 nucleotides match TRBD1. After removal of 3 bases from V and 8 bases from J, the junction contained 4 bases not matched to a gene. The CDR3 consists of 14 residues. Germline CDR1 reads SGHNT; CDR2 reads YENEEA.

This chain uses TRBV18 with TRBJ1-4; D may be TRBD1 (5 bases). Germline V gene sequence: CDR1 KGHSH, CDR2 LQKENI. V lost 3 bases, J lost 3 bases, and 8 bases lay in between. The CDR3 totals 14 residues. CDR3 nucleotides: TGTGCCAGCTCACCCGTACAGGCTAATGAAAAACTGTTTTTT. It specifies CASSPVQANEKLFF. The complete variable domain, with remaining parts taken from reference TRBV18 and TRBJ1-4, reads NAGVMQNPRHLVRRRGQEARLRCSPMKGHSHVYWYRQLPEEGLKFMVYLQKENIIDESGMPKERFSAEFPKEGPSILRIQQVVRGDSAAYFCASSPVQANEKLFFGSGTQLSVL.

The rearrangement links TRBV5-5 to TRBJ2-3; a possible D gene is TRBD2 (5 bases). The length of the CDR3 is 14 residues. V was pared by 2 bases and J by 0 bases, with 7 bases between. Germline lookup yields CDR1 SGHKS and CDR2 YYEKEE (reference sequence). Here the CDR3 reads CASSFRDSTDTQYF. The CDR3 coding sequence is TGTGCCAGCAGCTTCCGGGATAGCACAGATACGCAGTATTTT. Filled out from reference TRBV5-5 and TRBJ2-3, the complete variable domain reads DAGVTQSPTHLIKTRGQQVTLRCSPISGHKSVSWYQQVLGQGPQFIFQYYEKEERGRGNFPDRFSARQFPNYSSELNVNALLLGDSALYLCASSFRDSTDTQYFGPGTRLTVL.

The chain joins TRBV7-3 to TRBJ2-3; D is ambiguous. Looked up from germline, CDR1 is SGHTA and CDR2 is FQGTGA. V was trimmed by 6 bases and J by 0 bases, leaving 22 bases between them. This CDR3 spans 18 amino acids. Here the CDR3 reads CASSFRPYLKTSTDTQYF. CDR3 nucleotide sequence: TGTGCCAGCAGTTTTAGACCCTACTTGAAGACTAGCACAGATACGCAGTATTTT.

The chain combines TRBV27 with TRBJ2-7, with a tentative D call TRBD1 (6 bases). The CDR3 has 15 residues. Germline V CDR1 and CDR2: MNHEY, SMNVEV (reference sequence). V was trimmed by 3 bases and J by 6 bases, leaving 18 bases between them. CDR3 in amino acids: CASSFMGATFLEQYF. The CDR3 nucleotides read TGTGCCAGCAGTTTTATGGGGGCTACTTTCCTCGAGCAGTACTTC.

CDR3 nucleotide sequence: TGCGCCAGCAGCCAAGAAGAGGGAACTGAAGCTTTCTTT. Encoded protein: CASSQEEGTEAFF. The chain employs TRBV4-1 and TRBJ1-1; D not resolved. Trimming shortened V by 0 bases and J by 5 bases, and 7 bases separated the two germline ends. Germline CDR1 reads MGHRA; CDR2 reads YSYEKL. The CDR3 length is 13 residues.

The chain couples TRBV18 to TRBJ2-7, with D possibly being TRBD1 or TRBD2 (5 bases each). Germline V gene sequence: CDR1 KGHSH, CDR2 LQKENI. The CDR3 runs 13 residues. V was cut by 4 bases and J by 5 bases, with 12 bases left in between. The CDR3 reads CASSLSRENEQYF. The DNA for the CDR3 is TGTGCCAGCTCACTTAGCAGGGAGAACGAGCAGTACTTC.

V is TRBV4-2 and J is TRBJ2-5; D is unclear. The CDR3 runs 12 residues. V shed 2 bases and J shed 0 bases, with 1 base lying between them. CDR1 is LGHNA and CDR2 is YNFKEQ in the germline V gene. In DNA, the CDR3 is TGTGCCAGCAGCCAATACCAAGAGACCCAGTACTTC. Amino acids: CASSQYQETQYF.

This clone showed up just once. The chain joins TRBV4-2 to TRBJ2-1; 7 nucleotides align to TRBD2. V shed 0 bases and J 6 bases; nucleotides not matched to a gene: 8. Looked up from germline, CDR1 is LGHNA and CDR2 is YNFKEQ. This CDR3 has 16 residues. The CDR3 sequence: CASSQDRLRGGNEQFF. The DNA for the CDR3 is TGTGCCAGCAGCCAAGATCGGCTTCGCGGGGGCAATGAGCAGTTCTTC.

The table lists this clone with a few counts. The V call is TRBV11-2, the J call TRBJ1-2; TRBD1 aligns across 7 bases. Trimming cost V 4 bases and J 3 bases; bases outside gene matches: 5. The CDR3 has 14 residues. From germline, CDR1 is SGHAT and CDR2 FQNNGV. CDR3 amino acids: CASSWAGGHYGYTF. The CDR3 DNA sequence: TGTGCCAGCAGCTGGGCAGGGGGTCACTATGGCTACACCTTC.

J is TRBJ1-1 and V is TRBV9; D unclear. Trimming cost V 0 bases and J 6 bases, with 9 bases left between them. This CDR3 is built from 13 residues. From germline, CDR1 is SGDLS and CDR2 YYNGEE. The CDR3 nucleotides are TGTGCCAGCAGCGTAGGGCTCCTCTCTGAAGCTTTCTTT. This codes for CASSVGLLSEAFF. The entire variable domain, with the rest obtained from reference TRBV9 and TRBJ1-1, is as follows: DSGVTQTPKHLITATGQRVTLRCSPRSGDLSVYWYQQSLDQGLQFLIQYYNGEERAKGNILERFSAQQFPDLHSELNLSSLELGDSALYFCASSVGLLSEAFFGQGTRLTVV.

The V call is TRBV27, the J call TRBJ1-5; TRBD1 agrees at 9 bases. Trimming cost V 3 bases and J 0 bases; bases outside gene matches: 6. The CDR3 has 17 amino acids. CDR1 MNHEY and CDR2 SMNVEV come from the germline V gene (reference sequence). The CDR3 nucleotides are TGTGCCAGCAGTTTGGGACAGGGACCCTATAGCAATCAGCCCCAGCATTTT. Residues: CASSLGQGPYSNQPQHF.

This chain connects TRBV7-2 to TRBJ2-2; D might be TRBD1 (5 bases). V was trimmed by 2 bases and J by 10 bases, leaving 23 bases between them. The CDR3 has 17 amino acids. CDR1 and CDR2 (germline): SGHTA, FQGNSA. The chain's CDR3 is CASSLRGPQVFPEELFF. In nucleotides, the CDR3 is TGTGCCAGCAGCTTAAGGGGCCCGCAGGTCTTCCCCGAGGAGCTGTTTTTT.

The chain has TRBV19 and TRBJ1-4; weak D call: TRBD1 (5 bases). The CDR3 runs to 15 residues. Per the germline V gene, CDR1 is LNHDA and CDR2 is SQIVND (reference sequence). Deletions cut 5 bases from V and 8 bases from J, with 18 bases between. The CDR3: CASSDRGSKGEKLFF. CDR3 coding DNA: TGTGCCAGTAGTGACCGGGGCAGTAAAGGCGAAAAACTGTTTTTT.

This clone occurred a few times. The V and J genes are TRBV11-1 and TRBJ2-7; 12 bases are shared with TRBD2. CDR3 length equals 16 residues. The germline gives CDR1 SGHAT, CDR2 FQDESV (reference sequence). After removal of 5 bases from V and 2 bases from J, the junction contained 7 bases not matched to a gene. The CDR3 DNA sequence: TGTGCCAGCAGCCTTCGGACTAGCGGGGAGACCTACGAGCAGTACTTC. Protein product: CASSLRTSGETYEQYF.

The genes are TRBV16 and TRBJ1-2; D is undetermined. V was shortened by 0 bases and J by 4 bases, with 12 bases between the two germline ends. Germline-derived CDR1 and CDR2 are KGHSY and FQNENV. This CDR3 has 15 residues. In nucleotides, the CDR3 is TGTGCCAGCAGCCAATCTCGCGACTCCTCCTATGGCTACACCTTC. This encodes CASSQSRDSSYGYTF.

The V gene is TRBV6-5, the J gene TRBJ1-1; D may be TRBD1 (5 bases). Trimming cost V 4 bases and J 5 bases, with 14 bases left between them. The germline gives CDR1 MNHEY, CDR2 SVGAGI. The CDR3 loop spans 14 amino acids. The CDR3 DNA sequence: TGTGCCAGCAGTTTCTTGGGGGAGTGGACTGAAGCTTTCTTT. Its protein product is CASSFLGEWTEAFF.

This chain connects TRBV19 to TRBJ2-7; 7 positions agree with TRBD1. The germline V gene has CDR1 LNHDA and CDR2 SQIVND (reference sequence). The CDR3 has 15 amino acids. The V and J ends lost 5 bases and 3 bases, in that order; junction bases with no gene match: 10. This CDR3 reads CASSQRTGRDYEQYF. The CDR3 DNA reads TGTGCCAGTAGTCAAAGGACAGGTAGGGACTACGAGCAGTACTTC.

The chain uses TRBV18 and TRBJ1-4; the match to TRBD1 covers 8 bases. Germline V gives CDR1 KGHSH, CDR2 LQKENI. V lost 5 bases, J lost 4 bases, and 6 bases stayed unmatched. The CDR3 covers 15 residues. CDR3 coding DNA: TGTGCCAGCTCAACGGACAGGGAGCTTAATGAAAAACTGTTTTTT. Translation: CASSTDRELNEKLFF.

The J gene is TRBJ2-5, the V gene TRBV7-9; 9 nucleotides match TRBD2. V lost 2 bases and J lost 1; bases outside the gene matches: 5. The CDR3 sequence is 16 residues long. Germline CDR1 SEHNR, CDR2 FQNEAQ (reference sequence). The CDR3 sequence is CASSLLGGGAQETQYF. CDR3 DNA sequence: TGTGCCAGCAGCTTATTGGGCGGGGGGGCCCAAGAGACCCAGTACTTC.